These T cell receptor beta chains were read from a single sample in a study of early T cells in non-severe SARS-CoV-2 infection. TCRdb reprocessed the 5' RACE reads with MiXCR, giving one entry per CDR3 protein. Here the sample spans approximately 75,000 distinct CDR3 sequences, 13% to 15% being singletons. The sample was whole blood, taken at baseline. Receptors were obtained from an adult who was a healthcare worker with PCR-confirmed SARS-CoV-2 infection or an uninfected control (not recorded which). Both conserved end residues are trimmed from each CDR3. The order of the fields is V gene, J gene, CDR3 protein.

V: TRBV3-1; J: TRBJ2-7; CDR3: ASSQDPRRAEQY
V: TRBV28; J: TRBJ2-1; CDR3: ASSSGTSGKSYNEQF
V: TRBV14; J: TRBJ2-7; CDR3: ASSQDFGAMY
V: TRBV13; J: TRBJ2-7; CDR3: ASSLSGIDSYEQY
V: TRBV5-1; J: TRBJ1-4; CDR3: ASSAGHPTNEKLF
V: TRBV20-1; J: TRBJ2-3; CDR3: TGVRGADTQY
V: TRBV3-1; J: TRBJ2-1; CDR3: ASSPEGAGGYNEQF
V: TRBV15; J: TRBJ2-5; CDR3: ATSRTPGGATETQY
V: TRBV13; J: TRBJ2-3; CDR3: ASSWGTSGRRKGDTQY
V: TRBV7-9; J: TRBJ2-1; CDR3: ASSLGYRDYNEQF
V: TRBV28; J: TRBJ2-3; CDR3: ASRTLGRLRTDTQY
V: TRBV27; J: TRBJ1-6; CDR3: ASSLRHPGNSPLH
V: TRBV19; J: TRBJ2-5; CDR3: ASSIMTSGTRTQY
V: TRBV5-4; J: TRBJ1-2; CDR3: ASSLRQGNPIFYGYT
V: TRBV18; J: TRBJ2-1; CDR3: ASSPGLAGGDEQF
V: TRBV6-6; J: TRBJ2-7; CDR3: ASSYQVREQY
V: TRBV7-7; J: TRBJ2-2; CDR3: ASSPLAETYRGNTGELF
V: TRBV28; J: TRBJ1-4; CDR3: ASIIGGGSDEKLF
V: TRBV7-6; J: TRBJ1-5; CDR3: ASSLTGGRDQPQH
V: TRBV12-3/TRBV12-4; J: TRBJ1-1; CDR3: ASSLVGGNTEAF
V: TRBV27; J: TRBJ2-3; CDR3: ASQYRGLGESTDTQY
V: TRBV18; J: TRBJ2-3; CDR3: ASSPSGRFTDTQY
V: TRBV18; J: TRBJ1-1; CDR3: ASSPLDTPGTEAF
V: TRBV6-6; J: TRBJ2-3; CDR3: ASSYKGQVADTQY
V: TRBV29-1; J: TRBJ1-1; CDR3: SVGQSYEAF
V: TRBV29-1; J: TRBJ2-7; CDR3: SGQGGRGVDEQY
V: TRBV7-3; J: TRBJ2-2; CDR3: ASSPTGARTGELF
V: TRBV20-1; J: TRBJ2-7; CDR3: SASPGQGAWEQY
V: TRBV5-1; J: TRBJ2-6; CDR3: ASSGGTSGSSGANVLT
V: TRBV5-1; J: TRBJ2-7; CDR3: ASSLDPQAVEQY
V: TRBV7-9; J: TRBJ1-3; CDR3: ASSLTNSGNTIY
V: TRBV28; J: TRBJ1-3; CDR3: ASSAGQGAFGNTIY
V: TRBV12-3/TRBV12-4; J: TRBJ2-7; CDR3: ASSLRTSGIEEQY
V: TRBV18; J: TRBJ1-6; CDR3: ASSRTASTYNSPLH
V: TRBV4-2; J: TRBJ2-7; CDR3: VSSQEEGTAYEQY
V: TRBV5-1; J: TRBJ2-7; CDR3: ASSLDGLAGEQY
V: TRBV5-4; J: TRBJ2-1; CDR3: ASSSQGAGVNEQF
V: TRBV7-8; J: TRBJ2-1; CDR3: ASSSTSGAYNEQF
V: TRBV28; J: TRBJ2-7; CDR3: ASSFGTSFYEQY
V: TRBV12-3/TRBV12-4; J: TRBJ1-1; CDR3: ASSAGAEAF
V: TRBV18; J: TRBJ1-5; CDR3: ASSPPGGPSYQPQH
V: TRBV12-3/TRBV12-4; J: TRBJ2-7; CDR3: ASSLGDTYYEQY
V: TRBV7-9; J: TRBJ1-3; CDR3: ASSFHRVSSGNTIY
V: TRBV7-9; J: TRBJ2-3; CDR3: ASSLETRDTQY
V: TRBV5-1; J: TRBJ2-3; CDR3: ASSLGQGADTQY
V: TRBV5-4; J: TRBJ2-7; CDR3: ASSLETGGHYEQY